The rows below give T cell receptor beta chains drawn from one sample of a study of breast tumors, draining lymph nodes, adjacent tissues. One entry per CDR3 protein, called by TCRdb with MiXCR from the multiplex PCR reads. This sample has about 11,000 distinct CDR3 sequences, with approximately 35% found just once. Sequencing was done on a sample of breast tumor tissue. All receptors derive from a female donor with breast cancer. Some clones in this sample may be carry-over from other donors' samples. Both conserved end residues are part of each CDR3. The order of the fields is CDR3 protein, CDR3 DNA, D gene, J gene, V gene, clone size. The D gene is left open where the match is weak. Rows may omit the clone size; those that give it use once, few, many or a size class.

cdr3_aa: CATSDPTSGSTDTQYF
cdr3_nt: TGTGCCACCAGTGACCCGACTAGCGGGAGTACAGATACGCAGTATTTT
d_call: TRBD2
j_call: TRBJ2-3
v_call: TRBV24-1
clone_size: many

cdr3_aa: CASSSRGDGELFF
cdr3_nt: TGCGCCAGCAGCAGCAGGGGAGACGGGGAGCTGTTTTTT
d_call: -
j_call: TRBJ2-2
v_call: TRBV5-1
clone_size: medium-sized

cdr3_aa: CASTDTNYGYTF
cdr3_nt: TGTGCCAGCACAGATACTAACTATGGCTACACCTTC
d_call: -
j_call: TRBJ1-2
v_call: TRBV6-5
clone_size: many

cdr3_aa: CASSDGGATGELFF
cdr3_nt: TGTGCCAGCAGTGATGGGGGGGCTACCGGGGAGCTGTTTTTT
d_call: -
j_call: TRBJ2-2
v_call: TRBV2
clone_size: many

cdr3_aa: CASSSHSGGLAVRYNEQFF
cdr3_nt: TGTGCCAGCAGCTCACACTCGGGGGGACTAGCGGTTAGATACAATGAGCAGTTCTTC
d_call: TRBD2
j_call: TRBJ2-1
v_call: TRBV7-3
clone_size: medium-sized

cdr3_aa: CSARGQVFSYEQYF
cdr3_nt: TGCAGTGCTAGAGGACAGGTGTTTTCCTACGAGCAGTACTTC
d_call: -
j_call: TRBJ2-7
v_call: TRBV20-1
clone_size: -

cdr3_aa: CASSLGQLNEAFF
cdr3_nt: TGTGCCAGCAGCTTAGGGCAGTTAAATGAAGCTTTCTTT
d_call: -
j_call: TRBJ1-1
v_call: TRBV7-2
clone_size: -

cdr3_aa: CAISEGRNEQFF
cdr3_nt: TGTGCCATCAGTGAGGGTCGCAATGAGCAGTTCTTC
d_call: -
j_call: TRBJ2-1
v_call: TRBV10-3
clone_size: many

cdr3_aa: CSARGGAIYEQYF
cdr3_nt: TGCAGTGCTAGAGGAGGGGCGATCTACGAGCAGTACTTC
d_call: -
j_call: TRBJ2-7
v_call: TRBV20-1
clone_size: medium-sized

cdr3_aa: CASSLSGNVNEAFF
cdr3_nt: TGTGCCAGCAGCTTATCAGGGAATGTGAATGAAGCTTTCTTT
d_call: -
j_call: TRBJ1-1
v_call: TRBV7-6
clone_size: -

cdr3_aa: CASSPRDRGTDTQYF
cdr3_nt: TGTGCCAGCAGCCCACGGGACAGGGGCACAGATACGCAGTATTTT
d_call: TRBD1
j_call: TRBJ2-3
v_call: TRBV3-1
clone_size: many

cdr3_aa: CASGDSLERYF
cdr3_nt: TGTGCCAGCGGTGACTCTCTCGAGCGGTACTTC
d_call: -
j_call: TRBJ2-7
v_call: TRBV2
clone_size: -

cdr3_aa: CASSLVAGGRYETQYF
cdr3_nt: TGTGCCAGCAGCTTGGTAGCGGGAGGGCGGTATGAGACCCAGTACTTC
d_call: TRBD2
j_call: TRBJ2-5
v_call: TRBV5-6
clone_size: medium-sized

cdr3_aa: CASTGTSITGELFF
cdr3_nt: TGCGCCTCCACCGGGACTAGCATTACCGGGGAGCTGTTTTTT
d_call: TRBD2
j_call: TRBJ2-2
v_call: TRBV5-1
clone_size: many

cdr3_aa: CASSESNFQALEQYF
cdr3_nt: TGTGCCAGCAGTGAATCGAACTTCCAAGCACTCGAGCAGTACTTC
d_call: -
j_call: TRBJ2-7
v_call: TRBV25-1
clone_size: medium-sized

cdr3_aa: CASSLVPGAHETQYF
cdr3_nt: TGTGCCAGCAGCTTGGTCCCGGGGGCGCATGAGACCCAGTACTTC
d_call: -
j_call: TRBJ2-5
v_call: TRBV5-6
clone_size: -

cdr3_aa: CASSFTTSYEQYF
cdr3_nt: TGTGCCAGCAGTTTTACCACATCCTACGAGCAGTACTTC
d_call: -
j_call: TRBJ2-7
v_call: TRBV28
clone_size: many